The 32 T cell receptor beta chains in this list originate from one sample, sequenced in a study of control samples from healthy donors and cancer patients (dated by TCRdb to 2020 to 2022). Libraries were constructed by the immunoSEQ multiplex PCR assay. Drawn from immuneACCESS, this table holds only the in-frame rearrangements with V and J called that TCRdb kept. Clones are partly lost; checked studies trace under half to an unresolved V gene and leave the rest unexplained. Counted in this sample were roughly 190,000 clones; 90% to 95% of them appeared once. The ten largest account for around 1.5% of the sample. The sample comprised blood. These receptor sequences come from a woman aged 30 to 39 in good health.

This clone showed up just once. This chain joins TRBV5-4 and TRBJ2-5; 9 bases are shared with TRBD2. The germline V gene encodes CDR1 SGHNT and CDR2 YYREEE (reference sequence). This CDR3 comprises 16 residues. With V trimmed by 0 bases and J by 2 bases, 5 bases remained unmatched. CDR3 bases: TGTGCCAGCAGCTTGGGCCTAGCGGGAAGACAAGAGACCCAGTACTTC. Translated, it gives CASSLGLAGRQETQYF.

Here the CDR3 DNA reads TGTGCCAGCAGCGTAGTTGTGGGGGGTGAGACCCAGTACTTC. Translated, it gives CASSVVVGGETQYF. J is TRBJ2-5 and V is TRBV9, with D possibly TRBD2 on 6 matching bases. The V gene lost 0 bases and the J gene lost 5 bases, with 11 bases spanning the gap. Germline V gene data show CDR1 as SGDLS and CDR2 as YYNGEE. The CDR3 covers 14 residues.

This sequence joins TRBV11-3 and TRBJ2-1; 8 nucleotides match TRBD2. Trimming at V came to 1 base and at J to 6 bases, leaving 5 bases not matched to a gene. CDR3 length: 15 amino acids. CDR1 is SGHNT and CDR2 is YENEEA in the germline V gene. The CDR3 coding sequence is TGTGCCAGCAGCTTAGTAGCGGGACCCCCCAATGAGCAGTTCTTC. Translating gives CASSLVAGPPNEQFF.

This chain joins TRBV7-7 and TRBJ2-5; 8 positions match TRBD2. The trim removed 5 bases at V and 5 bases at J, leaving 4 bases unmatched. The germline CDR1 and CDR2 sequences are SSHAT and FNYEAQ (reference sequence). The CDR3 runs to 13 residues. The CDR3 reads CASSRRLAETQYF. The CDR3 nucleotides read TGTGCCAGCAGCCGCCGACTAGCGGAGACCCAGTACTTC. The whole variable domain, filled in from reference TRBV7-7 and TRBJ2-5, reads GAGVSQSPRYKVTKRGQDVTLRCDPISSHATLYWYQQALGQGPEFLTYFNYEAQPDKSGLPSDRFSAERPEGSISTLTIQRTEQRDSAMYRCASSRRLAETQYFGPGTRLLVL.

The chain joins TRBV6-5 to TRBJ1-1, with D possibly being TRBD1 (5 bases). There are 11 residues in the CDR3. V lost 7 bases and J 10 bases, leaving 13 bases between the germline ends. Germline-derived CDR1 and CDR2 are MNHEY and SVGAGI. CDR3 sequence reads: CASTTQGIAFF. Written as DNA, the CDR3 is TGTGCCAGCACCACCCAGGGTATAGCTTTCTTT.

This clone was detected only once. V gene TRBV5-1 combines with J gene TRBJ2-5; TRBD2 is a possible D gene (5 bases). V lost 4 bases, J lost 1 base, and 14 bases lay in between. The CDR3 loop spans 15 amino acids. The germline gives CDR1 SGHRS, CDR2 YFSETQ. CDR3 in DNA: TGCGCCAGCAGCCACCACGGACTGCCCCAAGAGACCCAGTACTTC. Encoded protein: CASSHHGLPQETQYF.

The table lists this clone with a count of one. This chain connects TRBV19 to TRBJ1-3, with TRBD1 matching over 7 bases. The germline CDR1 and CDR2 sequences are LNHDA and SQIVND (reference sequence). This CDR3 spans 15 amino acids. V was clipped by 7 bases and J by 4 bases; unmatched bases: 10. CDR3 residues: CASTEGARRGNTIYF. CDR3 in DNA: TGTGCCAGTACCGAGGGGGCGCGGAGGGGAAACACCATATATTTT.

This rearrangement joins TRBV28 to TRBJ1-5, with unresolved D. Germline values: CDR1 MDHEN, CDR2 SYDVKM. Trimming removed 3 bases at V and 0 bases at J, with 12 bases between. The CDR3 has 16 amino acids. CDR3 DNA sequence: TGTGCCAGCAGTTTGTCGGTGTTCTATAGCAATCAGCCCCAGCATTTT. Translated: CASSLSVFYSNQPQHF.

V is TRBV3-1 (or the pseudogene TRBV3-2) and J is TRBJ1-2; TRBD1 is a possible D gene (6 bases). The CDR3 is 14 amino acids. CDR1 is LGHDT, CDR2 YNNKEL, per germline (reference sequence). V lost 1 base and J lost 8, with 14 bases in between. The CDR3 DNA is TGTGCCAGCAGCCAAGCCCCACAGGGCGGGGGCTACACCTTC. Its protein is CASSQAPQGGGYTF.

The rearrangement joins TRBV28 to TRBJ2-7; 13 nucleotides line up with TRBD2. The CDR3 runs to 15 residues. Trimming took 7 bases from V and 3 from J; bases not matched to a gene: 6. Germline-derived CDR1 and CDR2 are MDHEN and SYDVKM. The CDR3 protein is CASTHRTSGSYEQYF. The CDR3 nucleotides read TGTGCCAGCACCCATAGGACTAGCGGGAGCTACGAGCAGTACTTC.

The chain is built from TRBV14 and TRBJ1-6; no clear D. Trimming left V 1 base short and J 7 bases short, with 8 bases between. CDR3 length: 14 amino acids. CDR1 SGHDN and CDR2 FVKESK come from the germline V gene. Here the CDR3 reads CASSQATWNSPLHF. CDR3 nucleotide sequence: TGTGCCAGCAGCCAAGCCACTTGGAATTCACCCCTCCACTTT.

The CDR3 loop is CAIKKTAENTEAFF. The CDR3 DNA follows: TGTGCCATCAAGAAGACAGCGGAGAACACTGAAGCTTTCTTT. The V gene is TRBV10-3, the J gene TRBJ1-1, with a possible D match to TRBD1 (5 bases). With 7 bases removed from V and 1 base from J, the gap between germline ends came to 13 bases. Looked up from germline, CDR1 is ENHRY and CDR2 is SYGVKD. The CDR3 extends over 14 amino acids.

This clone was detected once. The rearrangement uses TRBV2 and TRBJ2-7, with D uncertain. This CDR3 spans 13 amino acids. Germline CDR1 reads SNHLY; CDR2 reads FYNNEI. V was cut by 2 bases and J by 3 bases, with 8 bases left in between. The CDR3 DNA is TGTGCCAGCAGTGAACGGCAGATCTACGAGCAGTACTTC. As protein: CASSERQIYEQYF.

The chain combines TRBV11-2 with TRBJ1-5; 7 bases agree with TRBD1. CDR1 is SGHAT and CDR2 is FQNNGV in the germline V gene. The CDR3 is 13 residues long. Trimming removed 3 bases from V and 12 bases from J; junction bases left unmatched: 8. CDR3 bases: TGTGCCAGCAGCTTGACAGGGTACCAGGACCAGCATTTT. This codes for CASSLTGYQDQHF.

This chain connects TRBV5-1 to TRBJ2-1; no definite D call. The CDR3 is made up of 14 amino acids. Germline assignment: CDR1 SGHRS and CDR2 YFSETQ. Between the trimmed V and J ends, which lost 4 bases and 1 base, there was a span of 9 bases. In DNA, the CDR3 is TGCGCCAGCAGCCCGACGACTTCCTACAATGAGCAGTTCTTC. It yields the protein CASSPTTSYNEQFF.

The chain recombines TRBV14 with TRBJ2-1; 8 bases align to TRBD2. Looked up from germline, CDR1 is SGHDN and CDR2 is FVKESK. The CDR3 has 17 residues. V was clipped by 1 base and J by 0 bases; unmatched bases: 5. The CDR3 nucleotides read TGTGCCAGCAGCCAAGTGCGGGGGGTGAGCTCCTACAATGAGCAGTTCTTC. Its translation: CASSQVRGVSSYNEQFF.

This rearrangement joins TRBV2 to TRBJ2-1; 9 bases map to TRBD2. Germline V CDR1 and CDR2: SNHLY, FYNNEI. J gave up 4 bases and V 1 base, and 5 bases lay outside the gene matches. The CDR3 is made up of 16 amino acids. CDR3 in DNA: TGTGCCAGCAGTGAAGTGCGACTAGCGGTATACAATGAGCAGTTCTTC. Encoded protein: CASSEVRLAVYNEQFF.

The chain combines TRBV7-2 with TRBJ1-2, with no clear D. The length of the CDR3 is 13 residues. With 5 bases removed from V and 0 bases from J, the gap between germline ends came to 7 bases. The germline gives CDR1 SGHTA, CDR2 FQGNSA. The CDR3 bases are TGTGCCAGCAGCCCGGGGACTAACTATGGCTACACCTTC. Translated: CASSPGTNYGYTF. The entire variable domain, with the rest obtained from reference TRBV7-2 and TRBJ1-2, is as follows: GAGVSQSPSNKVTEKGKDVELRCDPISGHTALYWYRQSLGQGLEFLIYFQGNSAPDKSGLPSDRFSAERTGGSVSTLTIQRTQQEDSAVYLCASSPGTNYGYTFGSGTRLTVV.

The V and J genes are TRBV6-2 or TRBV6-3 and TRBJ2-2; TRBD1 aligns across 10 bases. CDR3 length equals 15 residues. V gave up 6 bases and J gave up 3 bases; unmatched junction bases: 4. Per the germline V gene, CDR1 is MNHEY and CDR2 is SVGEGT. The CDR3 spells CASSPGTGDTGELFF. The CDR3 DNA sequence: TGTGCCAGCAGCCCCGGGACAGGGGACACCGGGGAGCTGTTTTTT.

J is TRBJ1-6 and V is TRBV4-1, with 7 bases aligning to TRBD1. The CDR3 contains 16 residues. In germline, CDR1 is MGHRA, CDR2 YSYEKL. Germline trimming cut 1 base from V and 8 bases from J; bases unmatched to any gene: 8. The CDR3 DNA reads TGCGCCAGCAGCCAAGGGGCAGGGGGGACCTATTCACCCCTCCACTTT. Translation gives CASSQGAGGTYSPLHF.

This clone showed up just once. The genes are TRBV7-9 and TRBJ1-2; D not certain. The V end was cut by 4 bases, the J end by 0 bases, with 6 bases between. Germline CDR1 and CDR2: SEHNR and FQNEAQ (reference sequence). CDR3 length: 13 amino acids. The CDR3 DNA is TGTGCCAGCAGCTCTGAGGCTAACTATGGCTACACCTTC. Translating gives CASSSEANYGYTF.

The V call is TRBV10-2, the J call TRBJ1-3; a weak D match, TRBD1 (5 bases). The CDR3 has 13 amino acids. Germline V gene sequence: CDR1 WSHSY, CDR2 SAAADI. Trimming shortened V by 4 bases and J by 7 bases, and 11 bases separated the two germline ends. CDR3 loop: CASSAQGGNTIYF. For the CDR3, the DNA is TGCGCCAGCAGTGCGCAGGGAGGGAACACCATATATTTT.

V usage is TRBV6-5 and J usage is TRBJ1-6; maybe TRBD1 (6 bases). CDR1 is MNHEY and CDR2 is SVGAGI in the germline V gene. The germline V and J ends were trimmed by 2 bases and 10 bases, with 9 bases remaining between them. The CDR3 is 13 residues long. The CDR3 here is CASSYGGGSPLHF. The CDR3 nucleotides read TGTGCCAGCAGTTACGGCGGGGGCTCACCCCTCCACTTT.

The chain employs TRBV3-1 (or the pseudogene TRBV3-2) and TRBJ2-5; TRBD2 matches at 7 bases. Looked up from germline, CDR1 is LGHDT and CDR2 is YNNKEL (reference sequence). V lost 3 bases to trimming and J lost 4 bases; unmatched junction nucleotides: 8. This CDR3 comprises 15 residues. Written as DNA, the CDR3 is TGTGCCAGCAGCCACGGTAACGGGGGGATAGAGACCCAGTACTTC. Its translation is CASSHGNGGIETQYF.

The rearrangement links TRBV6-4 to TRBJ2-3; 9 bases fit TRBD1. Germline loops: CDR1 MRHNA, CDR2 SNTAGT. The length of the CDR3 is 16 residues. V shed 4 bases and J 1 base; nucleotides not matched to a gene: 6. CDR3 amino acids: CASSVSGQGGTDTQYF. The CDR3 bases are TGTGCCAGCAGTGTCTCGGGACAGGGAGGCACAGATACGCAGTATTTT.

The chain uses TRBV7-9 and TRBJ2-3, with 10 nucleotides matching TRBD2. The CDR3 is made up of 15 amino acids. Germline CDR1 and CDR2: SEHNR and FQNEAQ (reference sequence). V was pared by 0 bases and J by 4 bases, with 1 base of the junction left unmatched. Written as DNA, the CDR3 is TGTGCCAGCAGCTTAGCAGCGGGAGGGCCAGATACGCAGTATTTT. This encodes CASSLAAGGPDTQYF.

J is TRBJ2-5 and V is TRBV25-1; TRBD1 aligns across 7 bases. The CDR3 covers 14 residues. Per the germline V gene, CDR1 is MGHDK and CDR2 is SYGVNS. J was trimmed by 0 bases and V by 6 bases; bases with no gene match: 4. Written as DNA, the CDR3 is TGTGCCAGCAGGTCCGACAGGGACCAAGAGACCCAGTACTTC. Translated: CASRSDRDQETQYF.

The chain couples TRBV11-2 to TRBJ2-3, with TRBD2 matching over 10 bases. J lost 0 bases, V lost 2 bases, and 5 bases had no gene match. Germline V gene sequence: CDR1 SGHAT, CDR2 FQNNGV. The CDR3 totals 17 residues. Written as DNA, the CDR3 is TGTGCCAGCAGCTTACCCCCTAGCGGGGGCAGCACAGATACGCAGTATTTT. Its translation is CASSLPPSGGSTDTQYF.

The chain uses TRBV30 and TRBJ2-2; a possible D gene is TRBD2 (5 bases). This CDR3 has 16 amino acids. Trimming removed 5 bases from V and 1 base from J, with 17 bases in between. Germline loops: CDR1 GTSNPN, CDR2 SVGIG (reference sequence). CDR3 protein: CAWGSRGTWNTGELFF. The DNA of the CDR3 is TGTGCCTGGGGGTCCCGGGGAACCTGGAACACCGGGGAGCTGTTTTTT.

CDR3 sequence: CASHTSGVSYEQYF. The CDR3 DNA reads TGTGCCAGTCATACTAGCGGGGTCTCCTACGAGCAGTACTTC. The rearrangement uses TRBV27 and TRBJ2-7, with 10 bases fitting TRBD2. V was clipped by 9 bases and J by 0 bases; unmatched bases: 5. The germline CDR1 and CDR2 sequences are MNHEY and SMNVEV (reference sequence). The CDR3 contains 14 residues.

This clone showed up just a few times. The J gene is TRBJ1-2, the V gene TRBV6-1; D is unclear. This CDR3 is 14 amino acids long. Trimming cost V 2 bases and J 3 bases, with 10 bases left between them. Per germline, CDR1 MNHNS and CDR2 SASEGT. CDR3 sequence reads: CASSESRRHYGYTF. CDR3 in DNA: TGTGCCAGCAGTGAATCTCGGCGGCACTATGGCTACACCTTC.

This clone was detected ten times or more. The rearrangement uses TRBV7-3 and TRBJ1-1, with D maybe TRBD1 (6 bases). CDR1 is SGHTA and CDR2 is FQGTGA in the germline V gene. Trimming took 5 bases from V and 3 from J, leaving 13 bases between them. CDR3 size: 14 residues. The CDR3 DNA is TGTGCCAGCAGCAAAAGGGGGGCGTACACTGAAGCTTTCTTT. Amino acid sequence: CASSKRGAYTEAFF.